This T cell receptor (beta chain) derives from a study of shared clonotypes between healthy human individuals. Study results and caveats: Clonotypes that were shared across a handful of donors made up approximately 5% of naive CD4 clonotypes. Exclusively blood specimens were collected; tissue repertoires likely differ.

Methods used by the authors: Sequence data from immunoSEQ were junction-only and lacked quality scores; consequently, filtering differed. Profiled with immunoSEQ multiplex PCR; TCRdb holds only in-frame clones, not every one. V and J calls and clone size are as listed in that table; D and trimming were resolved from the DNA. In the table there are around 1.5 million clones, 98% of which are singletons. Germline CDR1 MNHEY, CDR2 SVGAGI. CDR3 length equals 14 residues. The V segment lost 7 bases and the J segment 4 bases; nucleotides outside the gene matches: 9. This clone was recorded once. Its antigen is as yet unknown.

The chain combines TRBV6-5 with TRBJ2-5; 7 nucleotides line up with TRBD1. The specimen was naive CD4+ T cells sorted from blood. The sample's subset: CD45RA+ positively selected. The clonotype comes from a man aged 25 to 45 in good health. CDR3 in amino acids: CASKTDRDGETQYF. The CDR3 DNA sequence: TGTGCCAGCAAGACCGACAGGGATGGAGAGACCCAGTACTTC.